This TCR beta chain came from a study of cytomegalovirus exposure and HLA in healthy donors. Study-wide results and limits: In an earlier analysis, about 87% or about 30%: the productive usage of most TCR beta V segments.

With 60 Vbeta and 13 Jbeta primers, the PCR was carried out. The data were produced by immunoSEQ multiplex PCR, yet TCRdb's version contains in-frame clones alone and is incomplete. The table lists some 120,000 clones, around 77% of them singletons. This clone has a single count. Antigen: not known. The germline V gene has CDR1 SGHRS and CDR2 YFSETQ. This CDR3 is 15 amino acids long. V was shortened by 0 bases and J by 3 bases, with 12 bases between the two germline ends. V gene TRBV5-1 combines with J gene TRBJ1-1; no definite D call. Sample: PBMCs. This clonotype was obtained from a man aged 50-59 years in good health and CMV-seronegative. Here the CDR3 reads CASSLDGGGDTEAFF. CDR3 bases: TGCGCCAGCAGCTTGGATGGTGGAGGAGACACTGAAGCTTTCTTT. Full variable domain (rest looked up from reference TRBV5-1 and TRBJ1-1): KAGVTQTPRYLIKTRGQQVTLSCSPISGHRSVSWYQQTPGQGLQFLFEYFSETQRNKGNFPGRFSGRQFSNSRSEMNVSTLELGDSALYLCASSLDGGGDTEAFFGQGTRLTVV.